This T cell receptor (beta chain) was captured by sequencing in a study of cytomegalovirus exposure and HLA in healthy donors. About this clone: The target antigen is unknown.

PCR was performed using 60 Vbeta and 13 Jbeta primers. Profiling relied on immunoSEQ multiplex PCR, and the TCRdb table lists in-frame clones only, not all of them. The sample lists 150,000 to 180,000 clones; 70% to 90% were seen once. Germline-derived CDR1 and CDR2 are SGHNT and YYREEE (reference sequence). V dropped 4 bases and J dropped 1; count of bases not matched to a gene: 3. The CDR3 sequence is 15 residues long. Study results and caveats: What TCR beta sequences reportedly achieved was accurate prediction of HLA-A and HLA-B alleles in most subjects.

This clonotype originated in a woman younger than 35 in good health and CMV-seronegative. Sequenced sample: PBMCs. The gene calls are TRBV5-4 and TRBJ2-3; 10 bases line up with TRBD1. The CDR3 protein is CASSPGTGGTDTQYF. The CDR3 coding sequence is TGTGCCAGCAGCCCCGGGACAGGGGGCACAGATACGCAGTATTTT.